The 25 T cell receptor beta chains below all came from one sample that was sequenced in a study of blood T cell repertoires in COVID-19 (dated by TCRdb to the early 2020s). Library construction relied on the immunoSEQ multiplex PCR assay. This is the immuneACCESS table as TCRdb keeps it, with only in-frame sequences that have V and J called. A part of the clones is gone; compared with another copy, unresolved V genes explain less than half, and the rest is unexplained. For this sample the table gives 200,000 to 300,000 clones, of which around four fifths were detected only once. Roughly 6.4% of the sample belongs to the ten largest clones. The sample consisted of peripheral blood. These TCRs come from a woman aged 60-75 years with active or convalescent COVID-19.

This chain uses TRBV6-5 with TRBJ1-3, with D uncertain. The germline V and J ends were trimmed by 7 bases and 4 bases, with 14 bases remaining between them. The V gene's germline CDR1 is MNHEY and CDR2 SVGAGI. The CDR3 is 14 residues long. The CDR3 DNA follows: TGTGCCAGCACTAACTCGGCAACAGGAAACACCATATATTTT. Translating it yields CASTNSATGNTIYF.

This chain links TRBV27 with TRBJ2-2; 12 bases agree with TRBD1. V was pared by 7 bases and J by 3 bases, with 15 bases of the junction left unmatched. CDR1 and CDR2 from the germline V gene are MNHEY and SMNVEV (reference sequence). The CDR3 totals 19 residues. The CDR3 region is CASKGDRGPLTYDTGELFF. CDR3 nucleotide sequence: TGTGCCAGCAAGGGGGACAGGGGGCCCCTCACGTATGACACCGGGGAGCTGTTTTTT.

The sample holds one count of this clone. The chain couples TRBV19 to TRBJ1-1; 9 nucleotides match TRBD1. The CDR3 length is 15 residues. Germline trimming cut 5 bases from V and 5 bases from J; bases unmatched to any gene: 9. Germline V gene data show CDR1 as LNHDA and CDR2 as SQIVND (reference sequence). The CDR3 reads CASSPHRGQETEAFF. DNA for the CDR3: TGTGCCAGTAGTCCACACAGGGGGCAAGAGACTGAAGCTTTCTTT.

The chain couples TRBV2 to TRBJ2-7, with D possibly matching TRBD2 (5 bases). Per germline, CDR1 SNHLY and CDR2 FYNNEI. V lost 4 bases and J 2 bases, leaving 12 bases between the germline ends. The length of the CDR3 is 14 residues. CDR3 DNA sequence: TGTGCCAGCAGTGCTGGGAGCGGACCCTACGAGCAGTACTTC. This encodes CASSAGSGPYEQYF.

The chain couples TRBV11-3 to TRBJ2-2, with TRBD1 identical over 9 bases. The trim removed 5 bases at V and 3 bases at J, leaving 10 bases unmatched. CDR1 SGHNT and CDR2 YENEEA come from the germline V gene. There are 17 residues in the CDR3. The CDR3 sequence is CASSARSDRGYTGELFF. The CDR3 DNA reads TGTGCCAGCAGCGCCCGATCGGACAGGGGTTACACCGGGGAGCTGTTTTTT.

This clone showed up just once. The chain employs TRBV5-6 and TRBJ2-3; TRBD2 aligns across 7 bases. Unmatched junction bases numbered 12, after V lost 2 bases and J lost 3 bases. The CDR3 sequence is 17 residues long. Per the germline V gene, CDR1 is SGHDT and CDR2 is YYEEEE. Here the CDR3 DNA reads TGTGCCAGCAGCTTCGCGGGAGCGGGCCGAGGGACAGATACGCAGTATTTT. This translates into CASSFAGAGRGTDTQYF.

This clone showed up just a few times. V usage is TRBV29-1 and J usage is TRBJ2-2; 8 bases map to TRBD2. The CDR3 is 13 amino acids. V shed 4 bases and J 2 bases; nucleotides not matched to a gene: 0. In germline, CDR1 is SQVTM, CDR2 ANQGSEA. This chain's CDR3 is CSVVAGNTGELFF. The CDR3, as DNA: TGCAGCGTTGTAGCGGGAAACACCGGGGAGCTGTTTTTT.

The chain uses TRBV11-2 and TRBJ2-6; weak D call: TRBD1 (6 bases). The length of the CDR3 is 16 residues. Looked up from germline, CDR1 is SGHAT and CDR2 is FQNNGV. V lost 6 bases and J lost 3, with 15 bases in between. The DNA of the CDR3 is TGTGCCAGCAGTCGTCAGGGGAGCCTTGGGGCCAACGTCCTGACTTTC. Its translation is CASSRQGSLGANVLTF. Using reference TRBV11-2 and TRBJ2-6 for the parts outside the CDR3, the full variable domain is EAGVAQSPRYKIIEKRQSVAFWCNPISGHATLYWYQQILGQGPKLLIQFQNNGVVDDSQLPKDRFSAERLKGVDSTLKIQPAKLEDSAVYLCASSRQGSLGANVLTFGAGSRLTVL.

The CDR3 here is CASSPSWTGSADTQYF. CDR3 DNA sequence: TGTGCCAGCAGCCCTTCTTGGACAGGTTCTGCAGATACGCAGTATTTT. The J gene is TRBJ2-3, the V gene TRBV3-1 (or the pseudogene TRBV3-2); TRBD1 agrees at 7 bases. The length of the CDR3 is 16 residues. Germline V gene data show CDR1 as LGHDT and CDR2 as YNNKEL (reference sequence). V lost 4 bases to trimming and J lost 4 bases; unmatched junction nucleotides: 11.

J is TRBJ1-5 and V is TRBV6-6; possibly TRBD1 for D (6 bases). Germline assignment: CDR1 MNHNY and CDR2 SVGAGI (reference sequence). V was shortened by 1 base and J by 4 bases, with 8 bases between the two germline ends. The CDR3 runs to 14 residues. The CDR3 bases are TGTGCCAGCAGTTACTGGACAGAAAATCAGCCCCAGCATTTT. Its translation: CASSYWTENQPQHF.

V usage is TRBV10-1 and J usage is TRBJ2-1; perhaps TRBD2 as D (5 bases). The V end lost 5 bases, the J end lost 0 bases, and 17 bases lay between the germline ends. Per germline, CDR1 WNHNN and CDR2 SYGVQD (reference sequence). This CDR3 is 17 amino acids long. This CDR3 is CASSRVLATSSYNEQFF. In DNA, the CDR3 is TGCGCCAGCAGTAGGGTTCTAGCTACGAGCTCCTACAATGAGCAGTTCTTC.

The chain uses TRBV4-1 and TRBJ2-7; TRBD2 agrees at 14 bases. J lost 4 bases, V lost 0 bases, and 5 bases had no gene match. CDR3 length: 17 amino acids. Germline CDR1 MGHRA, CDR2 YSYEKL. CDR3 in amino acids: CASSQEGLAGGGYEQYF. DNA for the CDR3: TGCGCCAGCAGCCAAGAAGGACTAGCGGGAGGAGGATACGAGCAGTACTTC.

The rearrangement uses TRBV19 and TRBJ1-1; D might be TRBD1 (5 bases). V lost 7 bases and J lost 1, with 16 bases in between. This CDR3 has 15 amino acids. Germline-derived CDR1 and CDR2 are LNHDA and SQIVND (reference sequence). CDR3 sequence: CASTSWGGTNTEAFF. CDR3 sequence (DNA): TGTGCCAGTACTTCGTGGGGAGGGACGAACACTGAAGCTTTCTTT.

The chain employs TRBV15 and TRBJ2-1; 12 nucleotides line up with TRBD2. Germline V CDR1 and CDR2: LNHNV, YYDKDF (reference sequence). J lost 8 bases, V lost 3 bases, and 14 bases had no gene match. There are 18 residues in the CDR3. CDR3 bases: TGTGCCACCAGCAGCGGGGGATCTCCTAGCGGGAGGGGGCATGAGCAGTTCTTC. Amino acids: CATSSGGSPSGRGHEQFF. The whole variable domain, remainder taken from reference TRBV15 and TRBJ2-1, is DAMVIQNPRYQVTQFGKPVTLSCSQTLNHNVMYWYQQKSSQAPKLLFHYYDKDFNNEADTPDNFQSRRPNTSFCFLDIRSPGLGDTAMYLCATSSGGSPSGRGHEQFFGPGTRLTVL.

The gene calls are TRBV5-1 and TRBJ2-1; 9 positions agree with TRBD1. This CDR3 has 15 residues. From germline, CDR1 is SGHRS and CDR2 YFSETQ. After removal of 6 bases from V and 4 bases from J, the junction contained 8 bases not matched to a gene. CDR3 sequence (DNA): TGCGCCAGCATGATTCGGACAGGGGAATACAATGAGCAGTTCTTC. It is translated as CASMIRTGEYNEQFF.

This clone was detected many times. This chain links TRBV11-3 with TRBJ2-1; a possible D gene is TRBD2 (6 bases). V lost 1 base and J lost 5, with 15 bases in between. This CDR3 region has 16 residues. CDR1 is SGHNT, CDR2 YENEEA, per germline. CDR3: CASSLGGLAPNNEQFF. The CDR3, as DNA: TGTGCCAGCAGCTTAGGTGGTCTAGCGCCCAACAATGAGCAGTTCTTC.

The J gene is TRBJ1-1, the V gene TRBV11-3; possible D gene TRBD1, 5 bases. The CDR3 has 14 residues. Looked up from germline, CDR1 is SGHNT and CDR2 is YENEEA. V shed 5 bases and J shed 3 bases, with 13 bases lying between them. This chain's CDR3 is CASSPRAGYTEAFF. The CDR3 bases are TGTGCCAGCAGCCCCCGGGCAGGGTACACTGAAGCTTTCTTT. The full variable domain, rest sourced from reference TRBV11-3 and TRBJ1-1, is EAGVVQSPRYKIIEKKQPVAFWCNPISGHNTLYWYLQNLGQGPELLIRYENEEAVDDSQLPKDRFSAERLKGVDSTLKIQPAELGDSAVYLCASSPRAGYTEAFFGQGTRLTVV.

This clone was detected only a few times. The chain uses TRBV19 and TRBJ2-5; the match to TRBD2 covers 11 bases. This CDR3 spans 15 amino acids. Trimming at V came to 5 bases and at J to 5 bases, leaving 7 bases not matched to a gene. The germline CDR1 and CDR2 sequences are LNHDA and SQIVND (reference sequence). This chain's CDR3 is CASSVQLAGAETQYF. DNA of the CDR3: TGTGCCAGTAGTGTTCAACTAGCGGGAGCCGAGACCCAGTACTTC.

The CDR3: CASSSTYGFLTTDTQYF. CDR3 DNA sequence: TGTGCCAGCAGCTCAACTTACGGGTTCCTTACGACAGATACGCAGTATTTT. The chain joins TRBV7-2 to TRBJ2-3, with D hard to call. There are 17 residues in the CDR3. V shed 4 bases and J shed 3 bases, with 20 bases lying between them. CDR1 and CDR2 (germline): SGHTA, FQGNSA.

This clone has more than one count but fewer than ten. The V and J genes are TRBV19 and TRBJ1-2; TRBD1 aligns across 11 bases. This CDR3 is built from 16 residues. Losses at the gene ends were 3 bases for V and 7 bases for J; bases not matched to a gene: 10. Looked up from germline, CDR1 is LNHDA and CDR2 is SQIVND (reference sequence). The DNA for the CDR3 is TGTGCCAGTAGTATGAGGTTTAGGACAGGGGGCTTTGGCTACACCTTC. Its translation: CASSMRFRTGGFGYTF. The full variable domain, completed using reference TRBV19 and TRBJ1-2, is DGGITQSPKYLFRKEGQNVTLSCEQNLNHDAMYWYRQDPGQGLRLIYYSQIVNDFQKGDIAEGYSVSREKKESFPLTVTSAQKNPTAFYLCASSMRFRTGGFGYTFGSGTRLTVV.

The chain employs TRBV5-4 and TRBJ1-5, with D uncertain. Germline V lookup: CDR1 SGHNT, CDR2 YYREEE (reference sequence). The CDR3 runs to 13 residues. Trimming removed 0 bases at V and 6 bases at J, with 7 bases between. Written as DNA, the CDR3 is TGTGCCAGCAGCTTGGGGCGGGGTCAGCCCCAGCATTTT. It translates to CASSLGRGQPQHF.

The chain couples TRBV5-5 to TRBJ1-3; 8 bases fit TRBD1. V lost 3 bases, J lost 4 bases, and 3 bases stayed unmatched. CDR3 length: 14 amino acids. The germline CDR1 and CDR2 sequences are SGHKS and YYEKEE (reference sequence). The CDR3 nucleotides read TGTGCCAGCAGCTCTGGGACAGGCGGAAACACCATATATTTT. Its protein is CASSSGTGGNTIYF.

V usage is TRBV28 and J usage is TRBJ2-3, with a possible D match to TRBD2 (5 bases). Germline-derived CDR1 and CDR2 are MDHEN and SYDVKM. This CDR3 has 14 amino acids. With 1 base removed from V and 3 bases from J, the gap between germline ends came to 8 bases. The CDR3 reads CASSLSRGTDTQYF. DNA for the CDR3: TGTGCCAGCAGTTTATCCCGGGGAACAGATACGCAGTATTTT.

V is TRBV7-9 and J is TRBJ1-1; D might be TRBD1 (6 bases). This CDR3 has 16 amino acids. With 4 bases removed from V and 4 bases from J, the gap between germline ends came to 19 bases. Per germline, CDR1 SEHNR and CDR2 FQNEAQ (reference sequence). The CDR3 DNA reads TGTGCCAGCAGCTATGGGGGTGCAGGGGTGGGCACTGAAGCTTTCTTT. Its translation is CASSYGGAGVGTEAFF.

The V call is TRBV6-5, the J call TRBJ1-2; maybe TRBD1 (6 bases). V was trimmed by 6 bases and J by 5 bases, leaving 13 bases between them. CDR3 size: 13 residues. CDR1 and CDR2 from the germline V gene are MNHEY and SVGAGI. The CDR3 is CASSPGVAYGYTF. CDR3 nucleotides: TGTGCCAGCAGCCCAGGGGTAGCGTATGGCTACACCTTC.